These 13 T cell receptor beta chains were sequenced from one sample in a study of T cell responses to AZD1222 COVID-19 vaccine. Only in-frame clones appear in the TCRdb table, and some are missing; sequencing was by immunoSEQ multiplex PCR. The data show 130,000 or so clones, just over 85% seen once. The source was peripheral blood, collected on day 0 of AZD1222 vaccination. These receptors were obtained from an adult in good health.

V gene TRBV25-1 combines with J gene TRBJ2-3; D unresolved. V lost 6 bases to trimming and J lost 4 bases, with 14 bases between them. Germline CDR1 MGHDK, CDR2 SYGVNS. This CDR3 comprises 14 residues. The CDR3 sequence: CASSLGNQADTQYF. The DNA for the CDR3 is TGTGCCAGCAGCCTAGGTAATCAGGCAGATACGCAGTATTTT.

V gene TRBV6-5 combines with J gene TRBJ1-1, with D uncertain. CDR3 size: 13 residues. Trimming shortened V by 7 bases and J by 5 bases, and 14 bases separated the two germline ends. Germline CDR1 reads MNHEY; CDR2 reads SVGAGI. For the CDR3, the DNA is TGTGCCAGCATGTCAGAGTTCGTGACTGAAGCTTTCTTT. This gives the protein CASMSEFVTEAFF.

The CDR3: CASSLRNYGYTF. CDR3 in DNA: TGTGCCAGCAGTTTACGTAACTATGGCTACACCTTC. The chain uses TRBV28 and TRBJ1-2, with D uncertain. This CDR3 region has 12 residues. Per germline, CDR1 MDHEN and CDR2 SYDVKM. V dropped 2 bases and J dropped 1 base, with 2 bases sitting between them.

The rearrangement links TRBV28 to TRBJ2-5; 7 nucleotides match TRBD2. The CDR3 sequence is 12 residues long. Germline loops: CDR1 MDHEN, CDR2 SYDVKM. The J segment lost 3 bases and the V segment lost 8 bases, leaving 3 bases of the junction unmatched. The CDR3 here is CASYGGEETQYF. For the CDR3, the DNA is TGTGCCAGCTATGGGGGGGAAGAGACCCAGTACTTC. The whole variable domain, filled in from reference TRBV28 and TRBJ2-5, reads DVKVTQSSRYLVKRTGEKVFLECVQDMDHENMFWYRQDPGLGLRLIYFSYDVKMKEKGDIPEGYSVSREKKERFSLILESASTNQTSMYLCASYGGEETQYFGPGTRLLVL.

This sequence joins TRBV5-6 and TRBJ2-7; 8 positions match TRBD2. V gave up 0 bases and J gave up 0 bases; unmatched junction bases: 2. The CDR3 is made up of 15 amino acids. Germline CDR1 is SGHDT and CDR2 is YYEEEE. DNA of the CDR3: TGTGCCAGCAGCTTGGTAGGACTAGCCTCCTACGAGCAGTACTTC. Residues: CASSLVGLASYEQYF.

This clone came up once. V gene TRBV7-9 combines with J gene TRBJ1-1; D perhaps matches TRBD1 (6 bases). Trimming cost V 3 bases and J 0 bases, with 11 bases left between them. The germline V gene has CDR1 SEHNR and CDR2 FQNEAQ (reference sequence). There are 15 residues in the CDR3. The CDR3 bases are TGTGCCAGCAGCTTGTCAGGGGTGGTGAACACTGAAGCTTTCTTT. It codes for CASSLSGVVNTEAFF.

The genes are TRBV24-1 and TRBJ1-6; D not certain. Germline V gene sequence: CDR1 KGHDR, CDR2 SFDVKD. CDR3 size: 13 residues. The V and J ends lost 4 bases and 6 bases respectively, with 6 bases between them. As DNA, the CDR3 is TGTGCCACCAGTGACCGGTTTAATTCACCCCTCCACTTT. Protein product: CATSDRFNSPLHF.

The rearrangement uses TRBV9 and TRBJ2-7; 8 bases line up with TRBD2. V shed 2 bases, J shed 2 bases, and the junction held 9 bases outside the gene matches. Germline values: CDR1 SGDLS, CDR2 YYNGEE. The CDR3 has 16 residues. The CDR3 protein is CASSVSPLAEAYEQYF. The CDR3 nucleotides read TGTGCCAGCAGCGTCAGCCCACTAGCGGAAGCCTACGAGCAGTACTTC.

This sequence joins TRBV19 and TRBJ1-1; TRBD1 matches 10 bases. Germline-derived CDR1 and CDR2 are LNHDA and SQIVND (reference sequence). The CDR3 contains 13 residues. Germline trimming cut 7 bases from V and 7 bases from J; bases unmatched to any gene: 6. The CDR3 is CASIRQGASEAFF. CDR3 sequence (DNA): TGTGCCAGTATCCGACAGGGGGCAAGTGAAGCTTTCTTT. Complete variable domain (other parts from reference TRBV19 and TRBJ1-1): DGGITQSPKYLFRKEGQNVTLSCEQNLNHDAMYWYRQDPGQGLRLIYYSQIVNDFQKGDIAEGYSVSREKKESFPLTVTSAQKNPTAFYLCASIRQGASEAFFGQGTRLTVV.

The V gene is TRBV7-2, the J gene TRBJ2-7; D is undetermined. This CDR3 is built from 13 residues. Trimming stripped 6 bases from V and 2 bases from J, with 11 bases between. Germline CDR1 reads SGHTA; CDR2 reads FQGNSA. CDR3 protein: CASSRDRTYEQYF. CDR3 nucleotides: TGTGCCAGCAGTCGAGACCGAACCTACGAGCAGTACTTC. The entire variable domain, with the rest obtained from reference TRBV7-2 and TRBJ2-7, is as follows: GAGVSQSPSNKVTEKGKDVELRCDPISGHTALYWYRQSLGQGLEFLIYFQGNSAPDKSGLPSDRFSAERTGGSVSTLTIQRTQQEDSAVYLCASSRDRTYEQYFGPGTRLTVT.

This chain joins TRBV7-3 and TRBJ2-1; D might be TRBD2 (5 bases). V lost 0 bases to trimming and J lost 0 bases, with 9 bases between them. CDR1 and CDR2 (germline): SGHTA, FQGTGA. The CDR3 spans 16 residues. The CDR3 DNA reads TGTGCCAGCAGCTTAACGCCGGGGAGCTCCTACAATGAGCAGTTCTTC. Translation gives CASSLTPGSSYNEQFF. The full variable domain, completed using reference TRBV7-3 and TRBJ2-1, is GAGVSQTPSNKVTEKGKYVELRCDPISGHTALYWYRQSLGQGPEFLIYFQGTGAADDSGLPNDRFFAVRPEGSVSTLKIQRTERGDSAVYLCASSLTPGSSYNEQFFGPGTRLTVL.

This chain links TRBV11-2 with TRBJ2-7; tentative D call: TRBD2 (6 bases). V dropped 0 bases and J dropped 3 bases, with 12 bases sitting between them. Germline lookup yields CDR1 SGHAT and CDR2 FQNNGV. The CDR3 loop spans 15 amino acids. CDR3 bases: TGTGCCAGCAGCTTAGATGAGGGAGGTTACTACGAGCAGTACTTC. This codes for CASSLDEGGYYEQYF.

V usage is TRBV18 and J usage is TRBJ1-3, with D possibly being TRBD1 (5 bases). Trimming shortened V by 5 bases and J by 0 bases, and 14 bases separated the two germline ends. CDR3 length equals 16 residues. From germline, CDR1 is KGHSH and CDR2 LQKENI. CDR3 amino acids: CASSTADGHSGNTIYF. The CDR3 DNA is TGTGCCAGCTCAACTGCCGACGGACACTCTGGAAACACCATATATTTT.